The text below deals with one TCR beta chain. Antigen specificity is unknown. These data belong to a study of shared clonotypes between healthy human individuals. The data were produced by immunoSEQ multiplex PCR, yet TCRdb's version contains in-frame clones alone and is incomplete. Of millions of clones in the sample, 85% to 95% were seen once. General study findings and limits: Of the naive CD4 clonotypes, around 4.7% were shared across a few donors.

The sequenced sample was naive CD4+ T cells sorted from blood. Subset denoted: CD45RA+ positively selected. The receptor was derived from a man between 18 and 29 years old in good health.

In nucleotides, the CDR3 is TGCGCCAGCAGCCAAGGACAGGGGGCGAACACTGAAGCTTTCTTT. It encodes CASSQGQGANTEAFF. The chain uses TRBV5-1 and TRBJ1-1, with 11 bases that match TRBD1. The V segment lost 4 bases and the J segment 1 base; nucleotides outside the gene matches: 3. This CDR3 spans 15 amino acids. The germline V gene has CDR1 SGHRS and CDR2 YFSETQ.